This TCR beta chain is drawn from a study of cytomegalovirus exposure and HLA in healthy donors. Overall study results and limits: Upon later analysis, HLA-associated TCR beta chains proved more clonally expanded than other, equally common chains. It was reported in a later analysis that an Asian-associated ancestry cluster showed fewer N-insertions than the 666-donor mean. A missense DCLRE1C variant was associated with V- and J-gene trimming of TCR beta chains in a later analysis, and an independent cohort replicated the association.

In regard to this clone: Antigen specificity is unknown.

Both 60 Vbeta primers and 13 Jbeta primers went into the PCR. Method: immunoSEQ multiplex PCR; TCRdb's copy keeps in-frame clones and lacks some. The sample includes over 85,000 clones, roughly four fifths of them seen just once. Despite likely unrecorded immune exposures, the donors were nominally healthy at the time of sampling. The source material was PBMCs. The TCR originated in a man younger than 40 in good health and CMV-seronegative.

CDR3: CASSLSGQPNYGYTF. DNA for the CDR3: TGTGCCAGCAGTTTAAGCGGCCAGCCTAACTATGGCTACACCTTC. J is TRBJ1-2 and V is TRBV27, with D uncertain. Germline V gives CDR1 MNHEY, CDR2 SMNVEV (reference sequence). Trimming pared 2 bases from V and 0 bases from J, leaving 10 bases between. The CDR3 is 15 amino acids.